Below, 21 T cell receptor beta chains from the same sample are listed, as sequenced in a study of regulatory T cells in long-lasting Graves disease. In building TCR beta libraries, iRepertoire HTBI primers were used together with Arm-PCR of CDR3 regions. Each CDR3 protein is one row after TCRdb ran MiXCR on the multiplex PCR reads. This table holds about 430,000 distinct CDR3 sequences, roughly a fifth found once. Time point denoted: persistent/refractory GD, antithyroid drugs over 5 years with positive TRAb. There was RNA extracted from PBMCs, and the TCR library was made from it. The material sequenced was peripheral blood mononuclear cells (PBMCs), taken when the disease was refractory, from a patient treated with antithyroid drugs. Receptors originate from a female donor with Graves disease.

This clonotype occurred many times. The rearrangement joins TRBV20-1 to TRBJ2-5; possibly TRBD2 for D (5 bases). The CDR3 contains 13 residues. Looked up from germline, CDR1 is DFQATT and CDR2 is SNEGSKA (reference sequence). The germline V and J ends were trimmed by 4 bases and 1 base, with 10 bases remaining between them. The CDR3, as DNA: TGCAGTGCTAATGCGGGTCTCCAAGAGACCCAGTACTTC. This translates into CSANAGLQETQYF.

This clonotype was observed at least ten times. The V and J genes are TRBV20-1 and TRBJ2-1, with 8 bases aligning to TRBD1. Germline V gene sequence: CDR1 DFQATT, CDR2 SNEGSKA (reference sequence). The CDR3 has 15 amino acids. V dropped 0 bases and J dropped 2; count of bases not matched to a gene: 3. DNA for the CDR3: TGCAGTGCTAGAGACGACAGGGGTGCCTACAATGAGCAGTTCTTC. It specifies CSARDDRGAYNEQFF.

In its sample, this clonotype was seen a few times. This rearrangement joins TRBV20-1 to TRBJ2-7; 8 nucleotides line up with TRBD1. CDR3 length: 13 residues. The V gene's germline CDR1 is DFQATT and CDR2 SNEGSKA (reference sequence). J was trimmed by 4 bases and V by 2 bases; bases with no gene match: 4. The CDR3 region is CSARKGQAYEQYF. The CDR3 bases are TGCAGTGCTAGAAAGGGACAGGCGTACGAGCAGTACTTC.

This chain links TRBV5-6 with TRBJ2-7; perhaps TRBD2 as D (7 bases). CDR1 and CDR2 (germline): SGHDT, YYEEEE. This CDR3 spans 16 amino acids. Trimming took off 3 bases at V and 3 bases at J, with 19 bases between the two ends. For the CDR3, the DNA is TGTGCCAGCAGCTACAACCGGGGGGCGTTCCACTACGAGCAGTACTTC. It encodes CASSYNRGAFHYEQYF. The full variable domain, completed using reference TRBV5-6 and TRBJ2-7, is DAGVTQSPTHLIKTRGQQVTLRCSPKSGHDTVSWYQQALGQGPQFIFQYYEEEERQRGNFPDRFSGHQFPNYSSELNVNALLLGDSALYLCASSYNRGAFHYEQYFGPGTRLTVT.

Regarding this clonotype: This may be a read error: a much more frequent sequence differs by one nucleotide. The rearrangement joins TRBV19 to TRBJ2-5, with 11 bases matching TRBD2. Germline V gene data show CDR1 as LNHDA and CDR2 as SQIVND (reference sequence). CDR3 size: 16 residues. The ends lost 8 bases at V and 2 bases at J; junction bases unmatched: 10. The CDR3 spells CASETRLAGGQETQYF. CDR3 bases: TGTGCCAGTGAAACTCGGCTAGCGGGAGGACAAGAGACCCAGTACTTC.

As concerns this clonotype: Possible read error: a much larger clone is one base away. The chain joins TRBV12-3 or TRBV12-4 to TRBJ1-2; D is undetermined. The CDR3 loop spans 13 amino acids. The CDR3 is CASSPGYSYGHTF. In nucleotides, the CDR3 is TGTGCCAGCAGCCCGGGGTACAGTTATGGCCACACCTTC.

The chain has TRBV2 and TRBJ1-3; a weak D match, TRBD1 (6 bases). This CDR3 spans 15 amino acids. The germline gives CDR1 SNHLY, CDR2 FYNNEI. Trimming removed 1 base at V and 2 bases at J, with 9 bases between. The CDR3 coding sequence is TGTGCCAGCAGTGAAGACAGGGTGACTGGAAACACCATATATTTT. Amino acids: CASSEDRVTGNTIYF.

This rearrangement joins TRBV5-1 to TRBJ2-3, with D possibly TRBD2 on 6 matching bases. The CDR3 runs to 15 residues. Germline values: CDR1 SGHRS, CDR2 YFSETQ. Trimming left V 0 bases short and J 3 bases short, with 11 bases between. The CDR3 loop is CASSLGPEGTDTQYF. CDR3 nucleotide sequence: TGCGCCAGCAGCTTGGGCCCGGAGGGGACAGATACGCAGTATTTT.

This clonotype showed up many times. The chain uses TRBV28 and TRBJ1-4; TRBD1 is a possible D gene (6 bases). Per the germline V gene, CDR1 is MDHEN and CDR2 is SYDVKM. The CDR3 sequence is 16 residues long. V was shortened by 5 bases and J by 6 bases, with 19 bases between the two germline ends. This CDR3 reads CASSTHAAGAHEKLFF. CDR3 bases: TGTGCCAGCAGTACCCACGCGGCGGGGGCCCATGAAAAACTGTTTTTT. Complete variable domain (other parts from reference TRBV28 and TRBJ1-4): DVKVTQSSRYLVKRTGEKVFLECVQDMDHENMFWYRQDPGLGLRLIYFSYDVKMKEKGDIPEGYSVSREKKERFSLILESASTNQTSMYLCASSTHAAGAHEKLFFGSGTQLSVL.

CDR3 in DNA: TGTGCCAGCAGCTTTATCCAGGGGCCCCGGGAGACCCAGTACTTC. This codes for CASSFIQGPRETQYF. V is TRBV5-6 and J is TRBJ2-5, with a possible D match to TRBD1 (6 bases). Deletions cut 2 bases from V and 5 bases from J, with 16 bases between. CDR1 is SGHDT and CDR2 is YYEEEE in the germline V gene. The CDR3 has 15 amino acids.

This clonotype was recorded many times. V is TRBV6-1 and J is TRBJ1-5; D gene unclear. Germline assignment: CDR1 MNHNS and CDR2 SASEGT. The length of the CDR3 is 13 residues. The V gene lost 8 bases and the J gene lost 0 bases, with 8 bases spanning the gap. The CDR3, as DNA: TGTGCCAGCGGTAAGAATAGCAATCAGCCCCAGCATTTT. Translating gives CASGKNSNQPQHF.

Turning to this clonotype: An end of the junction does not agree with germline; a read error may underlie this. The chain joins TRBV9 to TRBJ2-2, with 7 bases that match TRBD2. Germline V lookup: CDR1 SGDLS, CDR2 YYNGEE. The CDR3 sequence is 17 residues long. CDR3 loop: CASLTKTSNVRPGSCLF. CDR3 nucleotide sequence: TGTGCCAGCCTCACGAAGACTAGCAACGTCAGACCGGGGAGCTGCCTTTTT.

This clonotype was seen repeatedly, ten times or more. The chain uses TRBV7-3 and TRBJ2-7; TRBD2 agrees at 10 bases. The CDR3 length is 17 residues. Germline V gene data show CDR1 as SGHTA and CDR2 as FQGTGA. V shed 3 bases, J shed 3 bases, and the junction held 11 bases outside the gene matches. The CDR3 nucleotides are TGTGCCAGCAGCTTCATCTTTTGGACTAGCGGCTTCTACGAGCAGTACTTC. Residues: CASSFIFWTSGFYEQYF.

Turning to this clonotype: A much larger clone differs by one base, so this may be a read error. The CDR3 DNA reads TGTGCCAGCAGCTTAGGCCCCAGCTGGATGAACACTGAAGCTTTCTTT. Protein product: CASSLGPSWMNTEAFF. The V call is TRBV6-2 or TRBV6-3, the J call TRBJ1-1; D remains unclear. In germline, CDR1 is MNHEY, CDR2 SVGEGT. Trimming removed 6 bases from V and 0 bases from J, with 17 bases in between. CDR3 length: 16 amino acids.

This clonotype was detected a few times. The rearrangement joins TRBV20-1 to TRBJ2-1; D may match TRBD1 or TRBD2 (5 bases each). The CDR3 is 14 residues long. The germline V gene has CDR1 DFQATT and CDR2 SNEGSKA (reference sequence). V lost 4 bases and J 2 bases, leaving 12 bases between the germline ends. The CDR3 sequence: CSATGTTTYNEQFF. The CDR3 DNA follows: TGCAGTGCTACCGGGACCACCACCTACAATGAGCAGTTCTTC.

This clonotype appeared many times. The genes are TRBV11-2 and TRBJ1-1, with 11 bases identical to TRBD1. This CDR3 contains 15 residues. Germline CDR1 is SGHAT and CDR2 is FQNNGV. V dropped 0 bases and J dropped 5; count of bases not matched to a gene: 2. The CDR3 region is CASSLEGQGGTEAFF. CDR3 nucleotide sequence: TGTGCCAGCAGCTTAGAGGGACAGGGGGGGACTGAAGCTTTCTTT. The full variable domain, with the rest looked up from reference TRBV11-2 and TRBJ1-1, is EAGVAQSPRYKIIEKRQSVAFWCNPISGHATLYWYQQILGQGPKLLIQFQNNGVVDDSQLPKDRFSAERLKGVDSTLKIQPAKLEDSAVYLCASSLEGQGGTEAFFGQGTRLTVV.

The chain combines TRBV30 with TRBJ2-5; 9 nucleotides align to TRBD1. The V and J ends lost 1 base and 4 bases, in that order; junction bases with no gene match: 4. CDR1 and CDR2 from the germline V gene are GTSNPN and SVGIG (reference sequence). The CDR3 length is 14 residues. DNA of the CDR3: TGTGCCTGGAGTGGGGGACAGGGAAGAGAGACCCAGTACTTC. This encodes CAWSGGQGRETQYF.

This chain joins TRBV6-9 and TRBJ1-5; no firm D call. V lost 4 bases to trimming and J lost 6 bases, with 7 bases between them. Germline lookup yields CDR1 MNHGY and CDR2 SVAAGI. This CDR3 has 12 amino acids. The CDR3 spells CASSSGRQPQHF. Written as DNA, the CDR3 is TGTGCCAGCAGTTCTGGACGTCAGCCCCAGCATTTT.

V is TRBV5-6 and J is TRBJ2-7, with TRBD2 identical over 7 bases. This CDR3 is built from 17 residues. Germline trimming cut 0 bases from V and 4 bases from J; bases unmatched to any gene: 13. Per germline, CDR1 SGHDT and CDR2 YYEEEE. CDR3 coding DNA: TGTGCCAGCAGCTTGGCCGACCTAGCGGACTTTAGTTACGAGCAGTACTTC. Protein: CASSLADLADFSYEQYF.

There are many counts of this clonotype. The chain is built from TRBV10-2 and TRBJ2-5; D not resolved. Trimming took 2 bases from V and 2 from J, leaving 6 bases between them. The V gene's germline CDR1 is WSHSY and CDR2 SAAADI. This CDR3 is built from 13 residues. CDR3 residues: CASSEEIQETQYF. The CDR3, as DNA: TGCGCCAGCAGTGAGGAGATACAAGAGACCCAGTACTTC.

This clonotype was detected many times. The chain recombines TRBV2 with TRBJ2-5; no firm D call. V was shortened by 1 base and J by 1 base, with 7 bases between the two germline ends. This CDR3 region has 14 residues. Germline CDR1 reads SNHLY; CDR2 reads FYNNEI. The CDR3 DNA reads as TGTGCCAGCAGTGAAGAGGGCAGCCAAGAGACCCAGTACTTC. Residues: CASSEEGSQETQYF.